This TCR beta chain was identified in a study of blood T cell repertoires in COVID-19. Original processing notes: Counts of nucleated cells, estimated from reference gene primer amplification, were obtained. The protocol was immunoSEQ multiplex PCR, while the TCRdb copy is restricted to in-frame clones and leaves out a portion. For V, J and clone size, that table is used; D and trimming come from the DNA. In the table there are about 260,000 clones, about 90% of which are singletons. Germline CDR1 is MGHRA and CDR2 is YSYEKL. Deletions cut 0 bases from V and 16 bases from J, with 19 bases between. The CDR3 sequence is 14 residues long. In Seattle, patients joined the study during active infection and were tracked longitudinally.

Specimen: peripheral blood. The chain uses TRBV4-1 and TRBJ2-4; TRBD1 is a possible D gene (6 bases). The receptor was isolated from a person aged 18-30 years with COVID-19, enrolled during active disease. The CDR3 DNA sequence: TGCGCCAGCAGCCAAGATCCAGTGTACAGGGTGAGATACTTC. Translating it yields CASSQDPVYRVRYF.